Listed here are 15 T cell receptor beta chains from one sample, sequenced in a study of low-dose radiotherapy and immunotherapy resistance in tumors. TRAV- and TRBV-specific primers primed first-strand cDNA, covering alpha and beta chains. Amplification, which lasted approximately 20 PCR cycles, used a constant-region primer and V-primer adapter to amplify TCRs. TCRdb processed the reads anew with MiXCR; each CDR3 protein has one entry. Of around 80,000 distinct CDR3 sequences in the sample, about 20% were seen once. The time point is: before trial treatment. Here the sequenced sample was PBMCs, taken before treatment. The source of these receptors is a male donor with prostate cancer.

In this sample, this clonotype turned up many times. V gene TRBV30 combines with J gene TRBJ2-7; 7 nucleotides agree with TRBD1. The CDR3 covers 12 residues. Per the germline V gene, CDR1 is GTSNPN and CDR2 is SVGIG (reference sequence). After removal of 4 bases from V and 5 bases from J, the junction contained 5 bases not matched to a gene. CDR3 sequence reads: CAWTPTGHEQYF. For the CDR3, the DNA is TGTGCCTGGACTCCGACAGGGCACGAGCAGTACTTC. Complete variable domain (other parts from reference TRBV30 and TRBJ2-7): SQTIHQWPATLVQPVGSPLSLECTVEGTSNPNLYWYRQAAGRGLQLLFYSVGIGQISSEVPQNLSASRPQDRQFILSSKKLLLSDSGFYLCAWTPTGHEQYFGPGTRLTVT.

In this sample, this clonotype turned up many times. V gene TRBV5-4 combines with J gene TRBJ2-6, with D perhaps TRBD2 (6 bases). V was shortened by 0 bases and J by 2 bases, with 9 bases between the two germline ends. Germline CDR1 SGHNT, CDR2 YYREEE (reference sequence). The CDR3 covers 16 residues. CDR3 amino acids: CASSLGGDPGANVLTF. CDR3 in DNA: TGTGCCAGCAGCTTGGGCGGGGATCCTGGGGCCAACGTCCTGACTTTC.

The genes are TRBV28 and TRBJ2-2; D gene unclear. Trimming pared 10 bases from V and 4 bases from J, leaving 19 bases between. The CDR3 is 15 residues long. Germline-derived CDR1 and CDR2 are MDHEN and SYDVKM. CDR3 sequence (DNA): TGTGCCACCATTAACCGGGCCTGGTCCACCGGGGAGCTGTTTTTT. Protein product: CATINRAWSTGELFF.

This clonotype occurred many times. The CDR3 DNA sequence: TGTGCCAGCAGCTATTACGACACCGGGGAGCTGTTTTTT. It encodes CASSYYDTGELFF. The chain recombines TRBV12-3 or TRBV12-4 with TRBJ2-2; no clear D. CDR3 length equals 13 residues. The ends were cut back, 6 bases at V and 3 bases at J, with 8 bases in the middle.

The table lists this clonotype with many counts. The chain is built from TRBV5-4 and TRBJ2-3, with 8 bases identical to TRBD2. V gave up 3 bases and J gave up 4 bases; unmatched junction bases: 7. The germline gives CDR1 SGHNT, CDR2 YYREEE (reference sequence). There are 15 residues in the CDR3. The CDR3 DNA is TGTGCCAGCAGCTCGGGACTAGAGATTCCAGATACGCAGTATTTT. Translated: CASSSGLEIPDTQYF.

On this clonotype: This clone may be a read error of a much larger clone one base away. This chain links TRBV7-9 with TRBJ1-1, with 12 bases identical to TRBD1. Germline values: CDR1 SEHNR, CDR2 FQNEAQ (reference sequence). The CDR3 covers 13 residues. The CDR3 region has the DNA TGTGTCAGCAGGGACAGGGGGCGAACTGAAGCTTTCTTT. Translated: CVSRDRGRTEAFF.

This clonotype was observed many times. J is TRBJ1-5 and V is TRBV28, with a tentative D call TRBD1 (6 bases). Germline lookup yields CDR1 MDHEN and CDR2 SYDVKM. V shed 7 bases and J shed 6 bases, with 16 bases lying between them. The CDR3 covers 14 residues. CDR3 DNA sequence: TGTGCCAGCAACGGACAGATCACCGCTCAGCCCCAGCATTTT. Protein sequence: CASNGQITAQPQHF.

This clonotype came up many times. V and J are TRBV5-1 and TRBJ2-7; 8 bases align to TRBD1. Germline CDR1 and CDR2: SGHRS and YFSETQ. CDR3 length equals 15 residues. After removal of 4 bases from V and 1 base from J, the junction contained 7 bases not matched to a gene. The CDR3 region is CASSPRQGTSYEQYF. In DNA form, the CDR3 reads TGCGCCAGCAGCCCAAGACAGGGGACTTCCTACGAGCAGTACTTC.

As for this clonotype: A far larger clone is only one base removed, so a read error is likely. V usage is TRBV1 and J usage is TRBJ2-1; no DNA check was done on the table's D call, TRBD2. TRBV1 is a listed pseudogene. The CDR3 covers 18 residues. The DNA for the CDR3 is TGCGCCAGCAGCCAAGATATTCGTAGCGACGGATCCTACAATGAGCAGCTCTTC. Its translation: CASSQDIRSDGSYNEQLF.

This clonotype has at least ten counts. The chain uses TRBV11-2 and TRBJ1-5; TRBD1 is a possible D gene (6 bases). CDR1 is SGHAT, CDR2 FQNNGV, per germline. Deletions cut 5 bases from V and 1 base from J, with 18 bases between. This CDR3 spans 17 amino acids. DNA for the CDR3: TGTGCCAGCAGCCGCCCCAGGGGCCGTTTAAGCAATCAGCCCCAGCATTTT. Translation: CASSRPRGRLSNQPQHF.

Ten or more counts support this clonotype. The chain links TRBV9 to TRBJ2-7; D gene unclear. Germline CDR1 SGDLS, CDR2 YYNGEE. V lost 0 bases, J lost 2 bases, and 12 bases lay in between. The CDR3 sequence is 15 residues long. CDR3 DNA: TGTGCCAGCAGCGTAGTCCCGGAAGGTACCTACGAGCAGTACTTC. It specifies CASSVVPEGTYEQYF.

The chain recombines TRBV5-1 with TRBJ1-1; 8 bases match TRBD1. The junction had 11 bases not matched to a gene; V was cut back by 2 bases and J by 5 bases. The germline V gene has CDR1 SGHRS and CDR2 YFSETQ. This CDR3 has 16 residues. CDR3 in amino acids: CASSLFPGGDRTEAFF. CDR3 DNA sequence: TGCGCCAGCAGCTTATTTCCAGGGGGCGATCGGACTGAAGCTTTCTTT.

Many counts were recorded for this clonotype. The chain has TRBV20-1 and TRBJ2-3; the match to TRBD2 covers 9 bases. CDR1 and CDR2 (germline): DFQATT, SNEGSKA (reference sequence). Trimming at V came to 6 bases and at J to 5 bases, leaving 9 bases not matched to a gene. The CDR3 totals 14 residues. The CDR3 DNA is TGCAGTGCCGAGTGGGCGGGGGGGTTAGATACGCAGTATTTT. Protein: CSAEWAGGLDTQYF.

At least ten counts were recorded for this clonotype. The V call is TRBV28, the J call TRBJ1-2; 10 positions agree with TRBD1. The CDR3 totals 15 residues. V lost 7 bases and J lost 4; bases outside the gene matches: 9. From germline, CDR1 is MDHEN and CDR2 SYDVKM. The CDR3: CASKQTGGDPYGYTF. CDR3 coding DNA: TGTGCCAGCAAACAGACAGGGGGCGACCCCTATGGCTACACCTTC.

The chain recombines TRBV5-4 with TRBJ2-5, with 9 bases fitting TRBD1. Germline V gives CDR1 SGHNT, CDR2 YYREEE (reference sequence). The CDR3 is 15 residues long. V shed 4 bases, J shed 5 bases, and the junction held 9 bases outside the gene matches. The CDR3 here is CASSRTTGGGETQYF. DNA of the CDR3: TGTGCCAGCAGCCGCACTACAGGGGGCGGGGAGACCCAGTACTTC.